This T cell receptor beta chain was documented in a study of a mutant IDH1 vaccine in newly diagnosed glioma. Trimming cost V 4 bases and J 2 bases, with 9 bases left between them. The CDR3 length is 13 residues. The germline V gene encodes CDR1 SQVTM and CDR2 ANQGSEA. The sample's time point: baseline, week 1 (first vaccination visit). Treatment described: pre-vaccination baseline after standard-of-care therapy. Produced via immunoSEQ multiplex PCR; TCRdb's table is partial and in-frame only. Of 68,000 or so clones in the sample, 79% are singletons; the top ten hold about 7.5%. Sequencing was performed on PBMCs, taken from a glioma patient treated with radiotherapy, temozolomide or both. The J gene is TRBJ1-5, the V gene TRBV29-1, with D unclear. This sequence was found in a man in his fifties or sixties with glioma. In DNA form, the CDR3 reads TGCAGCGTTGCCCAGAACGGCAATCAGCCCCAGCATTTT. Translated: CSVAQNGNQPQHF.